Presented here are 30 T cell receptor beta chains from one specimen sequenced in a study of T cell responses to AZD1222 COVID-19 vaccine. Assay: immunoSEQ multiplex PCR; the TCRdb copy retains only in-frame clones and omits some. The sample holds approximately 170,000 clones; roughly 92% are singletons and the top ten take around 1.7%. The sample consisted of peripheral blood, taken on day 0 of AZD1222 vaccination. Source of these receptors: an adult in good health.

The chain links TRBV5-1 to TRBJ2-2; D possibly corresponds to TRBD1 (6 bases). This CDR3 has 16 residues. From germline, CDR1 is SGHRS and CDR2 YFSETQ. V gave up 3 bases and J gave up 5 bases, with 17 bases separating them. The CDR3 DNA sequence: TGCGCCAGCAGCTCGAACCCCGGGACACTTACCGGGGAGCTGTTTTTT. Protein sequence: CASSSNPGTLTGELFF. Variable domain in full (rest from reference TRBV5-1 and TRBJ2-2): KAGVTQTPRYLIKTRGQQVTLSCSPISGHRSVSWYQQTPGQGLQFLFEYFSETQRNKGNFPGRFSGRQFSNSRSEMNVSTLELGDSALYLCASSSNPGTLTGELFFGEGSRLTVL.

This clone was counted a few times. The chain carries TRBV4-3 and TRBJ1-2; possible D gene TRBD1, 5 bases. This CDR3 has 14 residues. The germline V gene has CDR1 LGHNA and CDR2 YSLEER. V dropped 4 bases and J dropped 4 bases, with 13 bases sitting between them. The CDR3 DNA reads TGCGCCAGCAGCCCAGAGGGGACCGCCTATGGCTACACCTTC. Its translation: CASSPEGTAYGYTF.

The J gene is TRBJ1-3, the V gene TRBV6-5; tentative D call: TRBD1 (6 bases). Germline V CDR1 and CDR2: MNHEY, SVGAGI. V was trimmed by 2 bases and J by 0 bases, leaving 11 bases between them. The CDR3 is 16 amino acids. The CDR3 DNA reads as TGTGCCAGCAGTTACGAAGGGGGTTTCTCTGGAAACACCATATATTTT. Its protein product is CASSYEGGFSGNTIYF.

The CDR3 region has the DNA TGTGCCAGCAGCCCGGAGCAGGGGAACGGTCAGCCCCAGCATTTT. Encoded protein: CASSPEQGNGQPQHF. This chain joins TRBV7-9 and TRBJ1-5; D possibly corresponds to TRBD1 (6 bases). Looked up from germline, CDR1 is SEHNR and CDR2 is FQNEAQ (reference sequence). The CDR3 length is 15 residues. V was cut by 5 bases and J by 6 bases, with 17 bases left in between.

The chain joins TRBV12-3 or TRBV12-4 to TRBJ2-7; TRBD1 aligns across 7 bases. V shed 3 bases, J shed 6 bases, and the junction held 5 bases outside the gene matches. The CDR3 loop spans 13 amino acids. CDR3 DNA: TGTGCCAGCAGTTTTGCCCACAGGGGCGAGCAGTACTTC. Protein product: CASSFAHRGEQYF.

This chain connects TRBV4-1 to TRBJ2-3, with D possibly TRBD1 on 5 matching bases. CDR3 size: 15 residues. Germline loops: CDR1 MGHRA, CDR2 YSYEKL. V lost 4 bases, J lost 0 bases, and 11 bases lay in between. CDR3 nucleotides: TGCGCCAGCAGCCGAATCCCAGGGAGCACAGATACGCAGTATTTT. The encoded protein is CASSRIPGSTDTQYF.

This clone was observed a single time. The V gene is TRBV5-1, the J gene TRBJ2-7, with D perhaps TRBD1 (6 bases). The CDR3 consists of 16 residues. The V end was cut by 7 bases, the J end by 6 bases, with 26 bases between. Germline CDR1 SGHRS, CDR2 YFSETQ. As DNA, the CDR3 is TGCGCCAGCTTCGTTCTTACCGGGACACCGTTCACCGAGCAGTACTTC. Encoded protein: CASFVLTGTPFTEQYF.

V gene TRBV19 combines with J gene TRBJ1-2, with unresolved D. This CDR3 has 14 amino acids. The germline V gene has CDR1 LNHDA and CDR2 SQIVND (reference sequence). Trimming pared 7 bases from V and 7 bases from J, leaving 19 bases between. CDR3 sequence: CASKATQTTFGYTF. The CDR3 nucleotides are TGTGCCAGTAAAGCGACCCAAACGACCTTTGGCTACACCTTC. The complete variable domain, with remaining parts taken from reference TRBV19 and TRBJ1-2, reads DGGITQSPKYLFRKEGQNVTLSCEQNLNHDAMYWYRQDPGQGLRLIYYSQIVNDFQKGDIAEGYSVSREKKESFPLTVTSAQKNPTAFYLCASKATQTTFGYTFGSGTRLTVV.

This chain joins TRBV4-3 and TRBJ2-7; no clear D. CDR1 and CDR2 (germline): LGHNA, YSLEER. The CDR3 covers 15 residues. V lost 0 bases and J lost 2, with 11 bases in between. CDR3 residues: CASSQDLNRPYEQYF. DNA for the CDR3: TGCGCCAGCAGCCAAGATCTCAACAGACCCTACGAGCAGTACTTC.

The J gene is TRBJ2-7, the V gene TRBV2; 8 bases line up with TRBD1. The CDR3 runs 15 residues. V was clipped by 2 bases and J by 4 bases; unmatched bases: 7. CDR1 is SNHLY and CDR2 is FYNNEI in the germline V gene. The CDR3 sequence: CASSEWRTGSYEQYF. DNA for the CDR3: TGTGCCAGCAGTGAATGGAGGACAGGGAGTTACGAGCAGTACTTC.

The chain employs TRBV6-5 and TRBJ1-2; a possible D gene is TRBD1 (5 bases). Germline lookup yields CDR1 MNHEY and CDR2 SVGAGI. Between the trimmed V and J ends, which lost 4 bases and 4 bases, there was a span of 16 bases. The CDR3 loop spans 15 amino acids. The CDR3 DNA reads TGTGCCAGCAGTTCTCCCGCTCAGGGCCTCTATGGCTACACCTTC. Its translation: CASSSPAQGLYGYTF.

J is TRBJ2-1 and V is TRBV18, with 7 bases lining up with TRBD1. Germline CDR1 reads KGHSH; CDR2 reads LQKENI. V was clipped by 3 bases and J by 5 bases; unmatched bases: 7. The CDR3 extends over 15 amino acids. The CDR3 loop is CASSPDGTANNEQFF. In DNA, the CDR3 is TGTGCCAGCTCACCTGACGGGACAGCTAACAATGAGCAGTTCTTC.

The chain has TRBV6-4 and TRBJ1-2, with D perhaps TRBD1 (6 bases). The CDR3 spans 11 residues. Looked up from germline, CDR1 is MRHNA and CDR2 is SNTAGT. Trimming took off 6 bases at V and 6 bases at J, with 8 bases between the two ends. Written as DNA, the CDR3 is TGTGCCAGCAGCCAGGGGAATGGCTACACCTTC. It is translated as CASSQGNGYTF.

The gene calls are TRBV20-1 and TRBJ1-5; no definite D call. CDR3 size: 13 residues. Trimming removed 3 bases at V and 4 bases at J, with 10 bases between. Germline lookup yields CDR1 DFQATT and CDR2 SNEGSKA (reference sequence). The CDR3 spells CSASQTPNQPQHF. The DNA for the CDR3 is TGCAGTGCTAGTCAGACACCAAATCAGCCCCAGCATTTT.

This chain links TRBV10-2 with TRBJ1-4; no clear D. Trimming removed 6 bases from V and 8 bases from J, with 7 bases in between. Germline V gene data show CDR1 as WSHSY and CDR2 as SAAADI. This CDR3 is built from 11 residues. The DNA of the CDR3 is TGCGCCAGCAGAGAAGGCGAAAAACTGTTTTTT. Translated: CASREGEKLFF.

This chain links TRBV7-2 with TRBJ2-7, with TRBD1 matching 10 bases. V lost 2 bases to trimming and J lost 9 bases; unmatched junction nucleotides: 13. Germline lookup yields CDR1 SGHTA and CDR2 FQGNSA. The CDR3 extends over 16 amino acids. CDR3 sequence (DNA): TGTGCCAGCAGCTTAAGTCCGGTCGACAGGGGGCTGGCGCAGTACTTC. Residues: CASSLSPVDRGLAQYF.

The chain couples TRBV6-5 to TRBJ2-5; TRBD1 is a possible D gene (5 bases). Germline CDR1 and CDR2: MNHEY and SVGAGI. The CDR3 length is 13 residues. Trimming removed 6 bases from V and 2 bases from J, with 10 bases in between. The CDR3 nucleotides read TGTGCCAGCAGACGACAGAGACAAGAGACCCAGTACTTC. It yields the protein CASRRQRQETQYF.

This sequence joins TRBV2 and TRBJ1-1, with TRBD1 matching 11 bases. This CDR3 region has 14 residues. V lost 10 bases to trimming and J lost 0 bases; unmatched junction nucleotides: 4. Germline V gene lookup returns CDR1 SNHLY and CDR2 FYNNEI. The CDR3 DNA reads TGTGCCAACAAGGGACAGGGGGTGAACACTGAAGCTTTCTTT. This translates into CANKGQGVNTEAFF.

The chain employs TRBV7-9 and TRBJ2-7, with 8 bases that match TRBD2. The germline V gene has CDR1 SEHNR and CDR2 FQNEAQ (reference sequence). This CDR3 is 15 amino acids long. V lost 4 bases and J lost 5; bases outside the gene matches: 10. The CDR3 coding sequence is TGTGCCAGCAGCTCCGGGCGGGGGGCCCGTGACGAGCAGTACTTC. It encodes CASSSGRGARDEQYF.

The chain uses TRBV2 and TRBJ2-7; a possible D gene is TRBD1 (5 bases). CDR1 and CDR2 from the germline V gene are SNHLY and FYNNEI. This CDR3 contains 14 residues. V lost 2 bases and J lost 3, with 11 bases in between. The CDR3: CASSEWQGVYEQYF. CDR3 nucleotide sequence: TGTGCCAGCAGTGAATGGCAGGGTGTCTACGAGCAGTACTTC. The full variable domain, completed using reference TRBV2 and TRBJ2-7, is EPEVTQTPSHQVTQMGQEVILRCVPISNHLYFYWYRQILGQKVEFLVSFYNNEISEKSEIFDDQFSVERPDGSNFTLKIRSTKLEDSAMYFCASSEWQGVYEQYFGPGTRLTVT.

V is TRBV2 and J is TRBJ1-6; the D is unclear. Germline assignment: CDR1 SNHLY and CDR2 FYNNEI. The CDR3 has 14 residues. Deletions cut 7 bases from V and 3 bases from J, with 10 bases between. The CDR3, as DNA: TGTGCCAGCATCTTACGGGGCTATAATTCACCCCTCCACTTT. Translated: CASILRGYNSPLHF.

Only one count was recorded for this clone. This chain joins TRBV18 and TRBJ2-3; 8 nucleotides agree with TRBD1. V gave up 2 bases and J gave up 4 bases; unmatched junction bases: 5. Germline loops: CDR1 KGHSH, CDR2 LQKENI. This CDR3 comprises 15 residues. Here the CDR3 DNA reads TGTGCCAGCTCACCAGCAACAGGGGGGTCAGATACGCAGTATTTT. Residues: CASSPATGGSDTQYF.

In this sample, this clone turned up a few times. The same CDR3 can be traced to other DNA sequences in this sample. This rearrangement joins TRBV19 to TRBJ2-7; no clear D gene. The CDR3 is 14 amino acids. Trimming took 1 base from V and 0 from J, leaving 7 bases between them. CDR1 is LNHDA, CDR2 SQIVND, per germline (reference sequence). Written as DNA, the CDR3 is TGTGCCAGTAGTATAGGAGGCTACTCCTACGAGCAGTACTTC. This encodes CASSIGGYSYEQYF. The full variable domain, rest sourced from reference TRBV19 and TRBJ2-7, is DGGITQSPKYLFRKEGQNVTLSCEQNLNHDAMYWYRQDPGQGLRLIYYSQIVNDFQKGDIAEGYSVSREKKESFPLTVTSAQKNPTAFYLCASSIGGYSYEQYFGPGTRLTVT.

The chain joins TRBV7-3 to TRBJ2-1, with 11 bases fitting TRBD2. Germline V gene data show CDR1 as SGHTA and CDR2 as FQGTGA. The CDR3 is 15 amino acids. V was pared by 4 bases and J by 4 bases, with 3 bases of the junction left unmatched. CDR3 sequence: CASSSGTSGYNEQFF. CDR3 sequence (DNA): TGTGCCAGCAGCTCGGGGACTAGCGGTTACAATGAGCAGTTCTTC.

The V call is TRBV4-1, the J call TRBJ2-7; D is ambiguous. V was clipped by 1 base and J by 2 bases, with 9 bases between them. The germline gives CDR1 MGHRA, CDR2 YSYEKL. The CDR3 totals 14 residues. CDR3 DNA: TGCGCCAGCAGCCAAGGCCGGCAGACCTACGAGCAGTACTTC. Its protein is CASSQGRQTYEQYF.

The J gene is TRBJ1-2, the V gene TRBV6-5; 9 bases align to TRBD1. CDR1 MNHEY and CDR2 SVGAGI come from the germline V gene. Losses at the gene ends were 6 bases for V and 6 bases for J; bases not matched to a gene: 5. The CDR3 runs to 13 residues. In DNA form, the CDR3 reads TGTGCCAGCAGAAACAGGGGGCACGATGGCTACACCTTC. Translated, it gives CASRNRGHDGYTF.

The V and J genes are TRBV9 and TRBJ1-1; no clear D. V gave up 0 bases and J gave up 1 base, with 7 bases separating them. The CDR3 runs 14 residues. Per the germline V gene, CDR1 is SGDLS and CDR2 is YYNGEE. CDR3 DNA sequence: TGTGCCAGCAGCGTAGACACCAGGAACACTGAAGCTTTCTTT. Protein: CASSVDTRNTEAFF.

The chain has TRBV7-2 and TRBJ2-7; D remains unclear. Trimming pared 3 bases from V and 3 bases from J, leaving 15 bases between. The CDR3 runs to 15 residues. Germline assignment: CDR1 SGHTA and CDR2 FQGNSA. In nucleotides, the CDR3 is TGTGCCAGCAGCTTGGAAGGCAGGCCATACTACGAGCAGTACTTC. Its translation is CASSLEGRPYYEQYF.

The CDR3: CASSLVQGVAKNIQYF. In nucleotides, the CDR3 is TGTGCCAGCAGCTTGGTACAGGGAGTAGCCAAAAACATTCAGTACTTC. The V call is TRBV5-5, the J call TRBJ2-4, with TRBD1 as a possible D gene (6 bases). The CDR3 length is 16 residues. Per the germline V gene, CDR1 is SGHKS and CDR2 is YYEKEE (reference sequence). V dropped 0 bases and J dropped 0 bases, with 10 bases sitting between them.

This chain uses TRBV5-1 with TRBJ2-7, with a tentative D call TRBD1 (7 bases). In germline, CDR1 is SGHRS, CDR2 YFSETQ. V was trimmed by 4 bases and J by 2 bases, leaving 13 bases between them. The length of the CDR3 is 14 residues. In DNA, the CDR3 is TGCGCCAGCAGCATGACAGGGACTCCCTACGAGCAGTACTTC. Protein: CASSMTGTPYEQYF.